What follows are 9 T cell receptor beta chains derived from one specimen sequenced in a study of cytomegalovirus exposure and HLA in healthy donors. Primers for the PCR totalled 60 Vbeta and 13 Jbeta. Profiling relied on immunoSEQ multiplex PCR, and the TCRdb table lists in-frame clones only, not all of them. Among over 150,000 clones listed, 65% to 85% were seen once. The specimen sequenced was PBMCs. The receptors originated from a man between 18 and 29 years old in good health and CMV-seronegative.

This clone was picked up one time. The rearrangement links TRBV18 to TRBJ2-7; the D gene is possibly TRBD2 (5 bases). This CDR3 spans 13 amino acids. The germline V gene has CDR1 KGHSH and CDR2 LQKENI. Trimming cost V 8 bases and J 4 bases, with 15 bases left between them. The CDR3 region has the DNA TGTGCCAGCGCAAAGACCGCGGGTTACGAGCAGTACTTC. Translation: CASAKTAGYEQYF. The full variable domain, its missing parts supplied by reference TRBV18 and TRBJ2-7, is NAGVMQNPRHLVRRRGQEARLRCSPMKGHSHVYWYRQLPEEGLKFMVYLQKENIIDESGMPKERFSAEFPKEGPSILRIQQVVRGDSAAYFCASAKTAGYEQYFGPGTRLTVT.

The rearrangement uses TRBV18 and TRBJ2-7; 11 bases line up with TRBD2. CDR1 and CDR2 from the germline V gene are KGHSH and LQKENI. CDR3 length equals 18 residues. Germline trimming cut 1 base from V and 0 bases from J; bases unmatched to any gene: 8. CDR3 region: CASSPLASGGPDSYEQYF. The CDR3 nucleotides are TGTGCCAGCTCACCACTCGCTAGCGGGGGGCCCGACTCCTACGAGCAGTACTTC. Filled out from reference TRBV18 and TRBJ2-7, the complete variable domain reads NAGVMQNPRHLVRRRGQEARLRCSPMKGHSHVYWYRQLPEEGLKFMVYLQKENIIDESGMPKERFSAEFPKEGPSILRIQQVVRGDSAAYFCASSPLASGGPDSYEQYFGPGTRLTVT.

This clone was detected once. The J gene is TRBJ2-3, the V gene TRBV5-1, with a weak D call TRBD1 (5 bases). The CDR3 has 15 residues. In germline, CDR1 is SGHRS, CDR2 YFSETQ. Trimming shortened V by 0 bases and J by 1 base, and 9 bases separated the two germline ends. The CDR3 DNA sequence: TGCGCCAGCAGCTTGGGGCAACAGGGCACAGATACGCAGTATTTT. Amino acids: CASSLGQQGTDTQYF.

Only one count was recorded for this clone. J is TRBJ1-2 and V is TRBV28; 9 positions match TRBD1. CDR1 is MDHEN and CDR2 is SYDVKM in the germline V gene. V shed 5 bases, J shed 6 bases, and the junction held 16 bases outside the gene matches. The CDR3 is 17 amino acids. CDR3 nucleotides: TGTGCCAGCAGTCCCAACAGGGGGCGCGTGTTGCAGGATGGCTACACCTTC. The encoded protein is CASSPNRGRVLQDGYTF.

The chain has TRBV10-2 and TRBJ2-1; TRBD1 matches at 8 bases. The CDR3 extends over 18 amino acids. V trimming: 3 bases; J trimming: 4 bases; junction bases outside the gene matches: 14. Germline assignment: CDR1 WSHSY and CDR2 SAAADI. Written as DNA, the CDR3 is TGCGCCAGCAGTGATAGGGACAGGCTTGGGGGGATTTACAATGAGCAGTTCTTC. Translation gives CASSDRDRLGGIYNEQFF.

V and J are TRBV27 and TRBJ2-7; TRBD2 aligns across 8 bases. CDR1 and CDR2 from the germline V gene are MNHEY and SMNVEV (reference sequence). Unmatched junction bases numbered 4, after V lost 2 bases and J lost 4 bases. This CDR3 has 14 residues. The CDR3 bases are TGTGCCAGCAGTTTACCGGGGGGGCAATACGAGCAGTACTTC. The encoded protein is CASSLPGGQYEQYF.

J is TRBJ1-4 and V is TRBV6-5, with D possibly matching TRBD1 (5 bases). CDR3 length: 14 amino acids. The germline gives CDR1 MNHEY, CDR2 SVGAGI. Trimming pared 8 bases from V and 5 bases from J, leaving 15 bases between. Here the CDR3 reads CASRFTGGNEKLFF. The CDR3 coding sequence is TGTGCCAGCCGGTTTACGGGGGGAAATGAAAAACTGTTTTTT.

The rearrangement links TRBV5-8 to TRBJ1-2; 7 positions match TRBD1. This CDR3 has 15 residues. V trimming: 1 base; J trimming: 4 bases; junction bases outside the gene matches: 7. CDR1 and CDR2 (germline): SGHTS, YDEGEE. In DNA, the CDR3 is TGTGCCAGCAGCTTGAATAGGGGGCTTATCTATGGCTACACCTTC. This codes for CASSLNRGLIYGYTF.

The chain links TRBV7-2 to TRBJ2-7, with TRBD1 identical over 7 bases. CDR3 length: 14 residues. Germline values: CDR1 SGHTA, CDR2 FQGNSA. V shed 5 bases and J 1 base; nucleotides not matched to a gene: 5. The CDR3 here is CASSGVTGSYEQYF. The CDR3 bases are TGTGCCAGCAGCGGAGTGACAGGGTCCTACGAGCAGTACTTC.